A single sample is the source of the 6 T cell receptor beta chains below, sequenced in a study of T-cell memory formation after mild COVID-19. TCRdb recomputed calls from the 5' RACE reads with MiXCR, one row per CDR3 protein. The sample has under 300,000 distinct CDR3 sequences, around 17% seen once. Sequenced: PBMCs or a T cell subset sorted from them (not recorded which). All receptors come from a man aged 18 to 29 who had mild COVID-19 (a few samples of this study predate the infection). Cell type and time point are not known.

This chain uses TRBV20-1 with TRBJ1-2; 7 bases are a match to TRBD1. The junction had 15 bases not matched to a gene; V was cut back by 1 base and J by 10 bases. Germline V gene sequence: CDR1 DFQATT, CDR2 SNEGSKA (reference sequence). The CDR3 contains 15 residues. CDR3 sequence reads: CSARGAPDRISDYTF. The CDR3 DNA follows: TGCAGTGCTAGAGGGGCGCCGGACAGGATTTCTGACTACACCTTC.

In its sample, this clonotype was seen a few times. This sequence joins TRBV5-1 and TRBJ2-7, with D perhaps TRBD1 (6 bases). The CDR3 runs 13 residues. Germline assignment: CDR1 SGHRS and CDR2 YFSETQ. V lost 1 base to trimming and J lost 3 bases, with 8 bases between them. In nucleotides, the CDR3 is TGCGCCAGCAGCTTGACAGGGTTCTACGAGCAGTACGTC. Protein: CASSLTGFYEQYV.

This clonotype appeared many times. The rearrangement uses TRBV20-1 and TRBJ1-5; D not resolved. Germline V gene sequence: CDR1 DFQATT, CDR2 SNEGSKA (reference sequence). This CDR3 comprises 13 residues. CDR3 amino acids: CSAFGSDNQPQHF. CDR3 DNA sequence: TGCAGCGCCTTTGGGTCCGACAATCAGCCCCAGCATTTT.

This clonotype was counted a few times. V gene TRBV2 combines with J gene TRBJ1-3, with D hard to call. The CDR3 extends over 13 amino acids. The germline gives CDR1 SNHLY, CDR2 FYNNEI. The DNA for the CDR3 is TGTGCTAGCGGGGTGAACTCTGGAAACACCATATATTTT. This encodes CASGVNSGNTIYF.

This clonotype was seen only a few times. The V and J genes are TRBV6-2 or TRBV6-3 and TRBJ2-1; D gene ambiguous. Looked up from germline, CDR1 is MNHEY and CDR2 is SVGEGT. The CDR3 consists of 13 residues. V was trimmed by 2 bases and J by 8 bases, leaving 10 bases between them. CDR3 DNA: TGTGCCAGCAGTTACCGAGACACTCATGAGCAGTTCTTC. Translating gives CASSYRDTHEQFF.

This clonotype has only a few counts. The chain employs TRBV6-2 or TRBV6-3 and TRBJ2-3, with D perhaps TRBD2 (6 bases). The CDR3 extends over 16 amino acids. Deletions cut 6 bases from V and 3 bases from J, with 19 bases between. Germline CDR1 reads MNHEY; CDR2 reads SVGEGT. CDR3 sequence (DNA): TGTGCCAGCAGCCGCCGAACCCGGGGGAGGACAGATACGCAGTATTTT. Its translation is CASSRRTRGRTDTQYF.